This T cell receptor (beta chain) was sequenced during a study of human T cells and chemical hapten exposure. This clonotype was detected ten times or more. Germline V lookup: CDR1 KGHSH, CDR2 LQKENI. Unmatched junction bases numbered 4, after V lost 0 bases and J lost 8 bases. There are 14 residues in the CDR3. Time point here: patch test 1, 2 weeks after DPC sensitization. The treatment: therapeutic diphenylcyclopropenone sensitization with weekly scalp DPC. Venepuncture was done earlier than the placement of each patch test. MiXCR, applied by TCRdb to the RACE reads, yields one record per CDR3 protein. The sample has 150,000 to 200,000 distinct CDR3 sequences, 13% to 15% seen once.

The sample was whole blood, taken in connection with sensitization to the hapten diphenylcyclopropenone (DPC). The TCR sequence derives from a woman in her 30s with alopecia areata. Some clones in this sample may be carry-over from other donors' samples. The chain is built from TRBV18 and TRBJ1-2; 9 bases map to TRBD1. The CDR3 DNA reads as TGTGCCAGCTCACCACCTGGGGACAGGGAAGGCTACACCTTC. Its protein product is CASSPPGDREGYTF.